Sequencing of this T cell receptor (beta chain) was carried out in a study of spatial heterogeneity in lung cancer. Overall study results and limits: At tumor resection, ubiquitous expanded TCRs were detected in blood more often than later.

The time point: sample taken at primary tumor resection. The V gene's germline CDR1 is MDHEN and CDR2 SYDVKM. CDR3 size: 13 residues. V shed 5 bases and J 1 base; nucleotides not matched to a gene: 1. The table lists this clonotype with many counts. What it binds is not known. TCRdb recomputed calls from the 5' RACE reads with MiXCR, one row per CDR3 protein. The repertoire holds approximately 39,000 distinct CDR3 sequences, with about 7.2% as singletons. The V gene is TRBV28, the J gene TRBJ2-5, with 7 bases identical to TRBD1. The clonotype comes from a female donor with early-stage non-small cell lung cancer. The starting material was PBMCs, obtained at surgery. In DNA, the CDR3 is TGTGCCAGCAGTCGGGACAGCCAAGAGACCCAGTACTTC. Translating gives CASSRDSQETQYF.